The 11 T cell receptor beta chains below were found in one sample sequenced in a study of T cells in localized non-small cell lung cancer. Clones were sequenced by immunoSEQ multiplex PCR, and TCRdb holds only the in-frame ones, with some missing. This table has roughly 48,000 clones, approximately 77% appearing once. The sequencing here drew on peripheral blood, taken before any cancer treatment. Every receptor here comes from a man aged 40 to 70 with stage I squamous cell lung carcinoma.

This sequence joins TRBV5-4 and TRBJ2-7; D perhaps matches TRBD1 (5 bases). Germline V gives CDR1 SGHNT, CDR2 YYREEE (reference sequence). Trimming left V 0 bases short and J 4 bases short, with 11 bases between. This CDR3 contains 14 residues. Here the CDR3 reads CASSLDRGRYEQYF. In DNA form, the CDR3 reads TGTGCCAGCAGCTTGGATAGGGGCCGGTACGAGCAGTACTTC.

The rearrangement links TRBV10-3 to TRBJ1-1, with D unclear. Germline loops: CDR1 ENHRY, CDR2 SYGVKD. Trimming stripped 7 bases from V and 0 bases from J, with 15 bases between. The CDR3 length is 15 residues. CDR3 sequence reads: CAITGDYPVNTEAFF. In nucleotides, the CDR3 is TGTGCCATCACAGGAGACTACCCTGTGAACACTGAAGCTTTCTTT.

This clone was recorded once. The chain joins TRBV5-1 to TRBJ2-1; perhaps TRBD2 as D (6 bases). The germline gives CDR1 SGHRS, CDR2 YFSETQ. The CDR3 spans 13 residues. The germline V and J ends were trimmed by 7 bases and 2 bases, with 10 bases remaining between them. In nucleotides, the CDR3 is TGCGCCAGCGCGGTAGCGGCCTACAATGAGCAGTTCTTC. Translated: CASAVAAYNEQFF.

The chain is built from TRBV7-9 and TRBJ1-5, with no clear D. The CDR3 contains 13 residues. The germline V gene has CDR1 SEHNR and CDR2 FQNEAQ (reference sequence). The V end was cut by 6 bases, the J end by 11 bases, with 17 bases between. This CDR3 is CASSRGVEGTQHF. The CDR3 coding sequence is TGTGCCAGCAGTCGCGGGGTTGAGGGTACCCAGCATTTT. Variable domain in full (rest from reference TRBV7-9 and TRBJ1-5): DTGVSQNPRHKITKRGQNVTFRCDPISEHNRLYWYRQTLGQGPEFLTYFQNEAQLEKSRLLSDRFSAERPKGSFSTLEIQRTEQGDSAMYLCASSRGVEGTQHFGDGTRLSIL.

J is TRBJ2-7 and V is TRBV5-8; 7 nucleotides agree with TRBD1. Germline-derived CDR1 and CDR2 are SGHTS and YDEGEE. CDR3 length: 14 residues. V was clipped by 0 bases and J by 2 bases; unmatched bases: 2. The CDR3 nucleotides read TGTGCCAGCAGCTTGGCCGGGACAGCCTACGAGCAGTACTTC. Protein product: CASSLAGTAYEQYF.

This CDR3 is CASSRQGQGLEQYF. The CDR3 DNA is TGTGCCAGTAGTCGCCAGGGACAGGGCCTCGAGCAGTACTTC. V usage is TRBV19 and J usage is TRBJ2-7, with 9 bases that match TRBD1. The CDR3 consists of 14 residues. Germline lookup yields CDR1 LNHDA and CDR2 SQIVND (reference sequence). Trimming took 5 bases from V and 6 from J; bases not matched to a gene: 8.

V is TRBV30 and J is TRBJ1-4; 7 nucleotides match TRBD1. The CDR3 extends over 14 amino acids. J lost 7 bases, V lost 3 bases, and 8 bases had no gene match. CDR1 is GTSNPN, CDR2 SVGIG, per germline (reference sequence). The CDR3 loop reads CAWRVTGAGEKLFF. The DNA of the CDR3 is TGTGCCTGGAGGGTCACAGGGGCCGGTGAAAAACTGTTTTTT.

The V gene is TRBV4-3, the J gene TRBJ2-2; TRBD2 agrees at 7 bases. The J segment lost 5 bases and the V segment lost 0 bases, leaving 6 bases of the junction unmatched. Germline CDR1 and CDR2: LGHNA and YSLEER. The CDR3 spans 16 residues. The CDR3 bases are TGCGCCAGCAGCCAAGAATGGGAGCGGGGTACCGGGGAGCTGTTTTTT. As protein: CASSQEWERGTGELFF.

The chain combines TRBV28 with TRBJ1-1, with D possibly matching TRBD1 (5 bases). The CDR3 has 10 amino acids. In germline, CDR1 is MDHEN, CDR2 SYDVKM. With 6 bases removed from V and 10 bases from J, the gap between germline ends came to 9 bases. As DNA, the CDR3 is TGTGCCAGCAGCGGGGGGGGAGCTTTCTTT. Protein product: CASSGGGAFF.

The CDR3 protein is CASSQTLGGDTQYF. As DNA, the CDR3 is TGTGCCAGCAGCCAGACCCTGGGGGGAGATACGCAGTATTTT. This chain connects TRBV7-3 to TRBJ2-3, with D possibly TRBD2 on 6 matching bases. The V and J ends lost 5 bases and 5 bases respectively, with 14 bases between them. The germline V gene encodes CDR1 SGHTA and CDR2 FQGTGA. This CDR3 has 14 residues. Full variable domain (outside the CDR3, taken from reference TRBV7-3 and TRBJ2-3): GAGVSQTPSNKVTEKGKYVELRCDPISGHTALYWYRQSLGQGPEFLIYFQGTGAADDSGLPNDRFFAVRPEGSVSTLKIQRTERGDSAVYLCASSQTLGGDTQYFGPGTRLTVL.

The rearrangement uses TRBV7-2 and TRBJ2-1; D remains unclear. The CDR3 length is 13 residues. Germline CDR1 and CDR2: SGHTA and FQGNSA. V lost 4 bases and J 5 bases, leaving 9 bases between the germline ends. CDR3 protein: CASSSTANNEQFF. The CDR3 DNA reads TGTGCCAGCAGCTCAACCGCTAACAATGAGCAGTTCTTC.